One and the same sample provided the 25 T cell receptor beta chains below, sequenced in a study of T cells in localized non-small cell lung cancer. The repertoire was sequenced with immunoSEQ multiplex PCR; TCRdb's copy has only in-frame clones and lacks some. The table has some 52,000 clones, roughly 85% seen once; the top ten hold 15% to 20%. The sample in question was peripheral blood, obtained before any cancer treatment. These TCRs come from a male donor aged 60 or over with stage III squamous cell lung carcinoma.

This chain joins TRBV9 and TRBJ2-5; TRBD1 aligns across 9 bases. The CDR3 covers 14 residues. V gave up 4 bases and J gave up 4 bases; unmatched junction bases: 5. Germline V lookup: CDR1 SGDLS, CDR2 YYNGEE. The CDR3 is CASSTGQGPETQYF. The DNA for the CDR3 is TGTGCCAGCAGCACGGGACAGGGACCAGAGACCCAGTACTTC.

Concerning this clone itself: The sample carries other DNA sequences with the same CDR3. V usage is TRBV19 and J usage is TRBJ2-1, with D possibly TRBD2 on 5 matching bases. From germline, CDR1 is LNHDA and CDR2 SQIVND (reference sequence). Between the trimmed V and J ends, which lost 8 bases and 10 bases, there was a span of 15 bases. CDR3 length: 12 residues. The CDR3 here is CASVGLFPEQFF. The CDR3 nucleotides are TGTGCCAGTGTCGGACTTTTCCCCGAGCAGTTCTTC.

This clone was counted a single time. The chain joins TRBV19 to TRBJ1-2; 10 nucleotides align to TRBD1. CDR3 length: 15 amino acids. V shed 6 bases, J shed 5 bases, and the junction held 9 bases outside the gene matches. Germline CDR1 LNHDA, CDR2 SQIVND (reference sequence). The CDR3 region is CASSPSGTGAYGYTF. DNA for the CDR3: TGTGCCAGTAGCCCCTCCGGGACAGGGGCTTATGGCTACACCTTC.

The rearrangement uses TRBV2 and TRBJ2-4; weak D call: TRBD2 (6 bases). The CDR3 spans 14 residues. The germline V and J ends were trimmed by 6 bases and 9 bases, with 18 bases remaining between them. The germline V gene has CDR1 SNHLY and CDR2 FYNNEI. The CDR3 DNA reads TGTGCCAGCAGGGAGGGGTCTAGTAGCGGCATTCAGTACTTC. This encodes CASREGSSSGIQYF.

CDR3 protein: CASSSTGVNEQFF. DNA of the CDR3: TGTGCCAGTAGTAGTACGGGAGTCAATGAGCAGTTCTTC. The rearrangement uses TRBV19 and TRBJ2-1, with D possibly matching TRBD2 (6 bases). CDR1 is LNHDA and CDR2 is SQIVND in the germline V gene (reference sequence). V was pared by 4 bases and J by 6 bases, with 10 bases between. CDR3 length: 13 amino acids.

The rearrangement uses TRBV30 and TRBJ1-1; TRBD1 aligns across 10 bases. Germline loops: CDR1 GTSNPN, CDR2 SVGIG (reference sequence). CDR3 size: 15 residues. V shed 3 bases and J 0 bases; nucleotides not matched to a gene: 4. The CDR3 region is CAWRETGGLNTEAFF. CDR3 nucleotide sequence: TGTGCCTGGAGGGAGACAGGGGGCCTGAACACTGAAGCTTTCTTT.

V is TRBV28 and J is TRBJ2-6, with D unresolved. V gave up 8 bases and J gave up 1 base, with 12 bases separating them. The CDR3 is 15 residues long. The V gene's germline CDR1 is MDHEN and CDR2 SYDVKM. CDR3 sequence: CASAEVSSGANVLTF. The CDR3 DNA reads TGTGCCAGCGCAGAGGTATCGTCTGGGGCCAACGTCCTGACTTTC.

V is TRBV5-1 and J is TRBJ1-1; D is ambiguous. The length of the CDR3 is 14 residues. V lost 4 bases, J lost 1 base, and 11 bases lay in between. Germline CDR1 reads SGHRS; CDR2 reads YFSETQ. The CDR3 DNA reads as TGCGCCAGCAGCCCTGGCGGCGGGAACACTGAAGCTTTCTTT. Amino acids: CASSPGGGNTEAFF.

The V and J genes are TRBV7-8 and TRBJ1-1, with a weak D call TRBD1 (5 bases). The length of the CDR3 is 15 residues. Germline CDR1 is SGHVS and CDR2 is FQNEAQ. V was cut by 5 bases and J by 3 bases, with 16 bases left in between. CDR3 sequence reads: CASSPRQSPDTEAFF. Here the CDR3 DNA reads TGTGCCAGCAGCCCAAGACAGTCCCCGGACACTGAAGCTTTCTTT.

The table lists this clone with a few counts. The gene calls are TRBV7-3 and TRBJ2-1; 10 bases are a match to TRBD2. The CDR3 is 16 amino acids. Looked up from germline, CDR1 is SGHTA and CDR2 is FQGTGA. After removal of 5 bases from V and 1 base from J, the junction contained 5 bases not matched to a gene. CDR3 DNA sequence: TGTGCCAGCAGCCTATCTAGCGGGGGATCCTACAATGAGCAGTTCTTC. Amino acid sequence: CASSLSSGGSYNEQFF.

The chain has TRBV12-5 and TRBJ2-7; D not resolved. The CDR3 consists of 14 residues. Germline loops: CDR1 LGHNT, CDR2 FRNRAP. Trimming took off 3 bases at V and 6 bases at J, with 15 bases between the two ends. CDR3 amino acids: CASGLEAALFEQYF. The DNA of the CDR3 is TGTGCTAGTGGTTTAGAGGCAGCCCTATTCGAGCAGTACTTC. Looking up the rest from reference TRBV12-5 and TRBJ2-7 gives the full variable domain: DARVTQTPRHKVTEMGQEVTMRCQPILGHNTVFWYRQTMMQGLELLAYFRNRAPLDDSGMPKDRFSAEMPDATLATLKIQPSEPRDSAVYFCASGLEAALFEQYFGPGTRLTVT.

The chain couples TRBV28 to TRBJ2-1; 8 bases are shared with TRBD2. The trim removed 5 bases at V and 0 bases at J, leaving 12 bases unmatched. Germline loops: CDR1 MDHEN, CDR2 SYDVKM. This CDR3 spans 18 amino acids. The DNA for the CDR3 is TGTGCCAGCAGTCCGCCCACTAGCGGCCTGAGCTCCTACAATGAGCAGTTCTTC. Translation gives CASSPPTSGLSSYNEQFF. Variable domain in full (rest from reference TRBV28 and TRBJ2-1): DVKVTQSSRYLVKRTGEKVFLECVQDMDHENMFWYRQDPGLGLRLIYFSYDVKMKEKGDIPEGYSVSREKKERFSLILESASTNQTSMYLCASSPPTSGLSSYNEQFFGPGTRLTVL.

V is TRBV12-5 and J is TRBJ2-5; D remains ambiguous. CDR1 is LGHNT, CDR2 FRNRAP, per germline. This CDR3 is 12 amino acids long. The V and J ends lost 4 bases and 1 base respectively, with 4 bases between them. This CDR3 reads CASGWGQETQYF. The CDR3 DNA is TGTGCTAGTGGTTGGGGCCAAGAGACCCAGTACTTC.

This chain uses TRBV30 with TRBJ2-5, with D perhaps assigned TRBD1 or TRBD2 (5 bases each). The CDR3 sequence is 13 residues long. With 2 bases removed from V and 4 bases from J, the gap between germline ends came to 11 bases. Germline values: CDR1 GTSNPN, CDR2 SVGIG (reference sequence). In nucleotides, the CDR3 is TGTGCCTGGAGTAAACCCGGGACAGAGACCCAGTACTTC. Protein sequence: CAWSKPGTETQYF.

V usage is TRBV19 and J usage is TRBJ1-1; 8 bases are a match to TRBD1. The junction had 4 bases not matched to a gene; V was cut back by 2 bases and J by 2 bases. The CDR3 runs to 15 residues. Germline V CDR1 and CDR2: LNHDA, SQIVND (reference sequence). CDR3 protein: CASSIKGQANTEAFF. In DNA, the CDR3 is TGTGCCAGTAGTATAAAGGGACAGGCCAACACTGAAGCTTTCTTT.

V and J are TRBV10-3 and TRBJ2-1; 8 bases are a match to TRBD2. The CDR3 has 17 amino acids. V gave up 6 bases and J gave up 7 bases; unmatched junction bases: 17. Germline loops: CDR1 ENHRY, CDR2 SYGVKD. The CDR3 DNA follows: TGTGCCATCAGGCCGGGACTAGGAATCGGGAGGTTTAATGAGCAGTTCTTC. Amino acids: CAIRPGLGIGRFNEQFF.

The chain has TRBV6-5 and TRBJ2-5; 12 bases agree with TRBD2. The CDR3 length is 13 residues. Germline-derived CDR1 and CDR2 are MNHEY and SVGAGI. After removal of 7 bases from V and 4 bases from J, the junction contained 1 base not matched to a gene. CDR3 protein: CASKLAGGETQYF. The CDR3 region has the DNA TGTGCCAGCAAACTAGCGGGAGGAGAGACCCAGTACTTC.

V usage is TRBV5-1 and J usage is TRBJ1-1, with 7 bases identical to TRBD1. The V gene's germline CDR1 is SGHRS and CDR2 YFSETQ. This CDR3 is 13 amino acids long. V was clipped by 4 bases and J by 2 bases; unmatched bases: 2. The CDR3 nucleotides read TGCGCCAGCAGCCGACAGGGTAACACTGAAGCTTTCTTT. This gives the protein CASSRQGNTEAFF.

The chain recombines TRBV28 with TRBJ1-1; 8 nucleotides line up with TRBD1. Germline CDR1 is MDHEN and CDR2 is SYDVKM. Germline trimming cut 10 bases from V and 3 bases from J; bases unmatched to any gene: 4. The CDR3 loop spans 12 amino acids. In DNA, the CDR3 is TGTGCCACTCAGGGGGCCTACACTGAAGCTTTCTTT. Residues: CATQGAYTEAFF. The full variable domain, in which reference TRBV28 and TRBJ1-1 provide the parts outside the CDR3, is DVKVTQSSRYLVKRTGEKVFLECVQDMDHENMFWYRQDPGLGLRLIYFSYDVKMKEKGDIPEGYSVSREKKERFSLILESASTNQTSMYLCATQGAYTEAFFGQGTRLTVV.

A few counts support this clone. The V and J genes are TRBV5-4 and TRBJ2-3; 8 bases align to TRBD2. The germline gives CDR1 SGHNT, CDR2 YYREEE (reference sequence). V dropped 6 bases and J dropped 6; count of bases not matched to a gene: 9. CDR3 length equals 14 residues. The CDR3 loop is CASTNGGAPDTQYF. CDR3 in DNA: TGTGCCAGCACCAACGGGGGGGCCCCCGATACGCAGTATTTT.

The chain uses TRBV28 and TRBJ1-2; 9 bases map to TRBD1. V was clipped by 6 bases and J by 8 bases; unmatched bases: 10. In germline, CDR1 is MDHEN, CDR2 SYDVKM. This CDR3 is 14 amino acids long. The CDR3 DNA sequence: TGTGCCAGCAGCCCCGAGGGACAGGGCCGCGGCTACACCTTC. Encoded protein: CASSPEGQGRGYTF.

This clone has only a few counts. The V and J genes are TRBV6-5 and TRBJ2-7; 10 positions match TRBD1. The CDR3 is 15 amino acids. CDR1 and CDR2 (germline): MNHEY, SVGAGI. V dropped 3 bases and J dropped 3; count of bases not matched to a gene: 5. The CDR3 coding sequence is TGTGCCAGCAGTTATTCAGGACAGGGGGGCTACGAGCAGTACTTC. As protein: CASSYSGQGGYEQYF.

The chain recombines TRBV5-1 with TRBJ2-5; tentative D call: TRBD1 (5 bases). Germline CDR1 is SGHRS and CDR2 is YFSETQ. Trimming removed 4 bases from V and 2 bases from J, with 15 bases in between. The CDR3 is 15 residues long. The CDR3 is CASSQNSGLQETQYF. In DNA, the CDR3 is TGCGCCAGCAGCCAGAATTCAGGGCTACAAGAGACCCAGTACTTC.

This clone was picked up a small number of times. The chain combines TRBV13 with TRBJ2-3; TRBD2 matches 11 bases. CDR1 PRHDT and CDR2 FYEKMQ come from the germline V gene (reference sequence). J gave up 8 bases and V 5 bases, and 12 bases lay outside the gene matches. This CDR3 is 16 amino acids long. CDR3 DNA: TGTGCCAGCAGCACTTCTAGCGGGAGGCTCCCCGGTACGCAGTATTTT. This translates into CASSTSSGRLPGTQYF.

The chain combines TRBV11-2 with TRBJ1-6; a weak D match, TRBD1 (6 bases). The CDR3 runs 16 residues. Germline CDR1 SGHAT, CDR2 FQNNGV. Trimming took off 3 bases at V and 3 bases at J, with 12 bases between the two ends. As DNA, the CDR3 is TGTGCCAGCAGCTTCCGGACAGCCTACTATAATTCACCCCTCCACTTT. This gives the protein CASSFRTAYYNSPLHF.